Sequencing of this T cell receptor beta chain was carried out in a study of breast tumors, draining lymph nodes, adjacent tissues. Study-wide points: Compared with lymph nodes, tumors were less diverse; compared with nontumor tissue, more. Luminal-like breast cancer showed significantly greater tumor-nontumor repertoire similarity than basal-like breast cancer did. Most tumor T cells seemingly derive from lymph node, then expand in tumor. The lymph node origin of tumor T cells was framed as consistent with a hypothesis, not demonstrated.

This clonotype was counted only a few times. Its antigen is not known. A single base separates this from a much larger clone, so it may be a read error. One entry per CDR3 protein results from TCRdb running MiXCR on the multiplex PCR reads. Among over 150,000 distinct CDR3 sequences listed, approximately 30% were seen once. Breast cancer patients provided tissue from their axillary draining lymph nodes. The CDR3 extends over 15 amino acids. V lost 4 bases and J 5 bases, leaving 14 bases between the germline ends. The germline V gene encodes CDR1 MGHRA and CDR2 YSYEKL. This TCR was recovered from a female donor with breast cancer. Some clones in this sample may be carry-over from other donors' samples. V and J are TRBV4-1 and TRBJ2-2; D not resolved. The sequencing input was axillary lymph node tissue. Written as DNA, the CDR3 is TGCGCCAGCAGCCCAGCTAGGGCGCCGACCGGGGAGCTGTTTTTT. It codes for CASSPARAPTGELFF.